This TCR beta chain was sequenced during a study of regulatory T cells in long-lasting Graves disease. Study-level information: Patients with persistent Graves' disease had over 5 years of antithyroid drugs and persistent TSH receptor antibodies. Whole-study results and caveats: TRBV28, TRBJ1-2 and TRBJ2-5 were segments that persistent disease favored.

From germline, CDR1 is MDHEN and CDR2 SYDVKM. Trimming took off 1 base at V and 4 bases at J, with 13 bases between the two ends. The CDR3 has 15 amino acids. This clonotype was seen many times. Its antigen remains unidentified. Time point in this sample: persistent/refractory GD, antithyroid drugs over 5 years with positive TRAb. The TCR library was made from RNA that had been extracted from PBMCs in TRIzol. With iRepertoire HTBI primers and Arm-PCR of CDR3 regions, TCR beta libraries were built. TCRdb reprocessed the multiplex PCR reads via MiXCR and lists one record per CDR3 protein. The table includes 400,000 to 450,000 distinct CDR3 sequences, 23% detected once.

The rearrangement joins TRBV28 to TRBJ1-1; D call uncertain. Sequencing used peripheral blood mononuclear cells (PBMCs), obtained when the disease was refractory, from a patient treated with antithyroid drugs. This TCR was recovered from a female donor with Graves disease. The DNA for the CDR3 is TGTGCCAGCAGTTTATCGCCAGGCGGGAGCACTGAAGCTTTCTTT. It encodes CASSLSPGGSTEAFF.